These 8 T cell receptor beta chains originate from one sample sequenced in a study of beta chain features in type 1 diabetes. Expressed TCRB transcripts were sequenced because the isolated RNA had all been reverse transcribed beforehand. Method: immunoSEQ multiplex PCR; TCRdb's copy keeps in-frame clones and lacks some. The sample carries 400,000 or so clones, roughly 9.8% recorded once. Overall study results and limits: TCRB CDR3s from Type 1 diabetes patients were moderately but significantly shorter in all four CD4+ subsets.

These receptors' antigens are unknown. Sequenced: central memory CD4+ T cells from blood. The receptors originated from a man aged 25-40 years with type 1 diabetes.

There are a few counts of this clone. The chain employs TRBV10-3 and TRBJ1-2; 7 bases line up with TRBD1. Germline lookup yields CDR1 ENHRY and CDR2 SYGVKD. The J segment lost 2 bases and the V segment lost 5 bases, leaving 5 bases of the junction unmatched. This CDR3 comprises 14 residues. The DNA for the CDR3 is TGTGCCATCAGTCCGACAGGGCCGAACTATGGCTACACCTTC. Its protein product is CAISPTGPNYGYTF.

The chain is built from TRBV11-3 and TRBJ2-6; D is possibly TRBD1 (6 bases). V lost 5 bases and J 2 bases, leaving 10 bases between the germline ends. The CDR3 contains 15 residues. CDR1 and CDR2 from the germline V gene are SGHNT and YENEEA. The CDR3 reads CASSKAGAGANVLTF. For the CDR3, the DNA is TGTGCCAGCAGCAAAGCAGGGGCTGGGGCCAACGTCCTGACTTTC.

The table lists this clone with a few counts. V and J are TRBV7-2 and TRBJ1-2; D unclear. The CDR3 sequence is 13 residues long. V shed 5 bases and J shed 4 bases, with 11 bases lying between them. In germline, CDR1 is SGHTA, CDR2 FQGNSA. The CDR3 nucleotides read TGTGCCAGCAGCCGCAACACACCCTATGGCTACACCTTC. Encoded protein: CASSRNTPYGYTF. The variable domain in full, with the rest retrieved from reference TRBV7-2 and TRBJ1-2, is GAGVSQSPSNKVTEKGKDVELRCDPISGHTALYWYRQSLGQGLEFLIYFQGNSAPDKSGLPSDRFSAERTGGSVSTLTIQRTQQEDSAVYLCASSRNTPYGYTFGSGTRLTVV.

The V and J genes are TRBV5-1 and TRBJ2-5; D is perhaps TRBD2 (6 bases). CDR1 and CDR2 (germline): SGHRS, YFSETQ. The germline V and J ends were trimmed by 0 bases and 4 bases, with 19 bases remaining between them. The CDR3 has 17 amino acids. Here the CDR3 DNA reads TGCGCCAGCAGCTTGGCTATTCTGGGGGGAAGTGGAGAGACCCAGTACTTC. Its protein is CASSLAILGGSGETQYF.

The chain is built from TRBV5-4 and TRBJ1-4, with 7 bases matching TRBD1. The J segment lost 5 bases and the V segment lost 6 bases, leaving 7 bases of the junction unmatched. Looked up from germline, CDR1 is SGHNT and CDR2 is YYREEE (reference sequence). The CDR3 has 14 amino acids. CDR3 in amino acids: CASNRGTANEKLFF. In nucleotides, the CDR3 is TGTGCCAGCAACCGGGGGACAGCGAATGAAAAACTGTTTTTT.

V and J are TRBV7-9 and TRBJ2-3; TRBD1 agrees at 8 bases. In germline, CDR1 is SEHNR, CDR2 FQNEAQ (reference sequence). J gave up 1 base and V 5 bases, and 8 bases lay outside the gene matches. CDR3 length: 16 residues. The CDR3 region is CASSQGATGGTDTQYF. The CDR3 DNA reads as TGTGCCAGCAGCCAAGGCGCGACAGGGGGCACAGATACGCAGTATTTT.

The chain has TRBV6-5 and TRBJ1-2; 8 positions match TRBD1. The CDR3 runs 13 residues. Trimming at V came to 6 bases and at J to 7 bases, leaving 7 bases not matched to a gene. Germline V lookup: CDR1 MNHEY, CDR2 SVGAGI. In DNA, the CDR3 is TGTGCCAGCAGCCCACGGGACAGGACTGGCTACACCTTC. This sequence encodes CASSPRDRTGYTF.

This chain uses TRBV11-3 with TRBJ1-1; 9 bases match TRBD1. Unmatched junction bases numbered 5, after V lost 8 bases and J lost 4 bases. CDR1 is SGHNT, CDR2 YENEEA, per germline. The CDR3 loop spans 13 amino acids. This CDR3 reads CASARQGGTEAFF. DNA for the CDR3: TGTGCCAGCGCCAGACAGGGGGGCACTGAAGCTTTCTTT.